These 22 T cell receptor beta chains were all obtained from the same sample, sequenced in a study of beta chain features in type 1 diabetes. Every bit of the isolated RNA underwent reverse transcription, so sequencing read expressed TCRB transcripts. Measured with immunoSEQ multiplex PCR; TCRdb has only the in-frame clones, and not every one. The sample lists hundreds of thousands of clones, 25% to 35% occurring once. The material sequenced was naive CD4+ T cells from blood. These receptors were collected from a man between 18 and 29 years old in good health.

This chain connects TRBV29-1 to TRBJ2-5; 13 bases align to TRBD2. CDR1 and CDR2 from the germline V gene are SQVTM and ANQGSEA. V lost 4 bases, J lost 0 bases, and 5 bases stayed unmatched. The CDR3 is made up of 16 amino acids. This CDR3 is CSVVGTSGTHQETQYF. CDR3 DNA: TGCAGCGTTGTAGGGACTAGCGGGACGCACCAAGAGACCCAGTACTTC.

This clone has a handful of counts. CDR3 residues: CAISELGSYEQYF. The DNA of the CDR3 is TGTGCCATCAGTGAATTGGGATCCTACGAGCAGTACTTC. V is TRBV10-3 and J is TRBJ2-7, with unresolved D. The CDR3 sequence is 13 residues long. Trimming removed 3 bases at V and 1 base at J, with 7 bases between. The germline V gene has CDR1 ENHRY and CDR2 SYGVKD.

The CDR3 spells CAWSVLVGAGELFF. The CDR3 DNA reads as TGTGCCTGGAGTGTACTGGTGGGGGCCGGGGAGCTGTTTTTT. The gene calls are TRBV30 and TRBJ2-2; D may correspond to TRBD1 or TRBD2 (5 bases each). V was pared by 0 bases and J by 6 bases, with 11 bases between. The CDR3 is 14 amino acids. Germline CDR1 and CDR2: GTSNPN and SVGIG (reference sequence). Full variable domain (rest looked up from reference TRBV30 and TRBJ2-2): SQTIHQWPATLVQPVGSPLSLECTVEGTSNPNLYWYRQAAGRGLQLLFYSVGIGQISSEVPQNLSASRPQDRQFILSSKKLLLSDSGFYLCAWSVLVGAGELFFGEGSRLTVL.

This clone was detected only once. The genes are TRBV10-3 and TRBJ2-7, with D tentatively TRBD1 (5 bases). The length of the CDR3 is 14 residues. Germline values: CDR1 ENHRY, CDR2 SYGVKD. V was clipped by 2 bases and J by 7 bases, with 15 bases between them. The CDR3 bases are TGTGCCATCAGTGAGGCACAGGCGTTGAGGGAGCAGTACTTC. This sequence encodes CAISEAQALREQYF.

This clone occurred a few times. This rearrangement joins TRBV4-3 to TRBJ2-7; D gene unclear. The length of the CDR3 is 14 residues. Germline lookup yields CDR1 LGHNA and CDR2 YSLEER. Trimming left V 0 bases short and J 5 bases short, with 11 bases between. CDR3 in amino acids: CASSQEARSNEQYF. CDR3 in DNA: TGCGCCAGCAGCCAAGAAGCCCGGTCCAACGAGCAGTACTTC.

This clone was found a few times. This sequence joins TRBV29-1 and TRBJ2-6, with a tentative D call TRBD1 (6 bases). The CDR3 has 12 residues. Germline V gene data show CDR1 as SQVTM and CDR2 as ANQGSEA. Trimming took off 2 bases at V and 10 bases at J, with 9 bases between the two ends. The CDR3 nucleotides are TGCAGCGTTGAAAAGCAGGGGAACGTCCTGACTTTC. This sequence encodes CSVEKQGNVLTF.

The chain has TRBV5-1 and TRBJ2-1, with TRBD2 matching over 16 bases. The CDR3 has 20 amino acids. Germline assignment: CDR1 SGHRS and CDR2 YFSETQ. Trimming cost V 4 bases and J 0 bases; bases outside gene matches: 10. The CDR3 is CASSAPGLAGGKSSYNEQFF. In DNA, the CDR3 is TGCGCCAGCAGCGCCCCGGGACTAGCGGGAGGGAAGAGCTCCTACAATGAGCAGTTCTTC.

The CDR3 sequence is CASSTPGAHEQYF. DNA for the CDR3: TGTGCCAGCAGCACCCCAGGGGCACACGAGCAGTACTTC. The V gene is TRBV2, the J gene TRBJ2-7; D perhaps matches TRBD1 (6 bases). The germline V gene encodes CDR1 SNHLY and CDR2 FYNNEI. The CDR3 covers 13 residues. Trimming removed 6 bases at V and 5 bases at J, with 14 bases between.

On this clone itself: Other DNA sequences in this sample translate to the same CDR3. The chain's CDR3 is CASSLAGPYEQYF. Here the CDR3 DNA reads TGTGCCAGCAGCTTAGCGGGACCCTACGAGCAGTACTTC. V usage is TRBV7-9 and J usage is TRBJ2-7; D could derive from TRBD1 or TRBD2 (5 bases each). Germline CDR1 is SEHNR and CDR2 is FQNEAQ (reference sequence). The CDR3 is 13 residues long. V lost 0 bases and J 2 bases, leaving 5 bases between the germline ends.

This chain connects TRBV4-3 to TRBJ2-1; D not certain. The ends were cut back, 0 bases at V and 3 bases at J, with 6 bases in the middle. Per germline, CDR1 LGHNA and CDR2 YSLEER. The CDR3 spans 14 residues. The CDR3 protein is CASSQEPSYNEQFF. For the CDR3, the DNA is TGCGCCAGCAGCCAAGAACCCAGCTACAATGAGCAGTTCTTC.

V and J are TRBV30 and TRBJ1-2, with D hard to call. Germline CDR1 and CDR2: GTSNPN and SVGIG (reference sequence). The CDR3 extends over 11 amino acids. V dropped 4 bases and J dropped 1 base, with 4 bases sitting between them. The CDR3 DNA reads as TGTGCCTGGATCAATAACTATGGCTACACCTTC. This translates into CAWINNYGYTF.

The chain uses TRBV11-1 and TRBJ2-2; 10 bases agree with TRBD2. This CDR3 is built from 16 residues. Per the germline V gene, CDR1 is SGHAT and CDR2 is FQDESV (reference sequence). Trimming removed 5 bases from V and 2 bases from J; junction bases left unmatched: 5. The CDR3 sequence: CASSLRTSGNTGELFF. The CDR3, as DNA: TGTGCCAGCAGCCTTAGGACTAGCGGAAACACCGGGGAGCTGTTTTTT. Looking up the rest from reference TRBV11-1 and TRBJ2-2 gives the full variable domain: EAEVAQSPRYKITEKSQAVAFWCDPISGHATLYWYRQILGQGPELLVQFQDESVVDDSQLPKDRFSAERLKGVDSTLKIQPAELGDSAMYLCASSLRTSGNTGELFFGEGSRLTVL.

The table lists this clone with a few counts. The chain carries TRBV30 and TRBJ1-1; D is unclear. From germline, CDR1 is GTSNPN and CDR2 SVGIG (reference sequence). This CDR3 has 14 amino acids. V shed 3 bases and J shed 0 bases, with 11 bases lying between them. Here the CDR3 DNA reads TGTGCCTGGAGCAGGTGGACCTTGAACACTGAAGCTTTCTTT. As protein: CAWSRWTLNTEAFF.

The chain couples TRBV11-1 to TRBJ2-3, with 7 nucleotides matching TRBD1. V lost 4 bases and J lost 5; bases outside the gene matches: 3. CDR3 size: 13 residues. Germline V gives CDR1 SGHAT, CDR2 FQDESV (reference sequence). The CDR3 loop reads CASSSNRGDTQYF. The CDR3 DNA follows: TGTGCCAGCAGCTCCAACAGGGGAGATACGCAGTATTTT.

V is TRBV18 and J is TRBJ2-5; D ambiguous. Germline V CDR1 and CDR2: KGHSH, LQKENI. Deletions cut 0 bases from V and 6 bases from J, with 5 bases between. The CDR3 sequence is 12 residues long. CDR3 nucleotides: TGTGCCAGCTCACCACCTGCAAAGACCCAGTACTTC. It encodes CASSPPAKTQYF.

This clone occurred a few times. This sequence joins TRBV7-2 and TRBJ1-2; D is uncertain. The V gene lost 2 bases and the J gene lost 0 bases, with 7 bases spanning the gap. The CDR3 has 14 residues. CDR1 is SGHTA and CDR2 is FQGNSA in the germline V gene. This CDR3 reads CASSLSLANYGYTF. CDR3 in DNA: TGTGCCAGCAGCTTATCCCTAGCTAACTATGGCTACACCTTC.

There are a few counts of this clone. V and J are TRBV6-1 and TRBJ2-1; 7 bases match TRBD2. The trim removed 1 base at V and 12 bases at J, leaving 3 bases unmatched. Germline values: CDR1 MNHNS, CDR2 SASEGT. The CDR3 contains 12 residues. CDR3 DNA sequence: TGTGCCAGCAGTGAAGGCGGGAGAAGGCAGTTCTTC. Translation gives CASSEGGRRQFF.

This CDR3 is CSVATSWDRAGTGELFF. In DNA form, the CDR3 reads TGCAGCGTTGCGACTTCATGGGACAGGGCGGGCACCGGGGAGCTGTTTTTT. The chain couples TRBV29-1 to TRBJ2-2; TRBD1 matches at 9 bases. The ends lost 4 bases at V and 4 bases at J; junction bases unmatched: 13. CDR3 length equals 17 residues. The germline V gene has CDR1 SQVTM and CDR2 ANQGSEA.

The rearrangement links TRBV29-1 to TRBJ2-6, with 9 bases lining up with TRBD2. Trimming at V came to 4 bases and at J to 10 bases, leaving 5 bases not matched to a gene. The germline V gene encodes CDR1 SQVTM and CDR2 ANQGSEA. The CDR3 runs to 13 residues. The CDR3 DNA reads TGCAGCGTTGTAGCGGGAGTGCCAAACGTCCTGACTTTC. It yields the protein CSVVAGVPNVLTF.

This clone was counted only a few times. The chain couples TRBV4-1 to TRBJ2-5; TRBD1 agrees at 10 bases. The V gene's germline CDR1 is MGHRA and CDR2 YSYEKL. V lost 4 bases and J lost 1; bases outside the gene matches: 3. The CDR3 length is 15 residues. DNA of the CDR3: TGCGCCAGCAGCCTAGGACAGGGGGTCCAAGAGACCCAGTACTTC. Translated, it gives CASSLGQGVQETQYF.

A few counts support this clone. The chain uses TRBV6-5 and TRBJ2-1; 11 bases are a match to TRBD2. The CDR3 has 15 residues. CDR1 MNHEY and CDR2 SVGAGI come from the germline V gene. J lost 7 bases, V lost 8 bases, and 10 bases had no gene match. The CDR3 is CASGSLAGGLNEQFF. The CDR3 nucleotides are TGTGCCAGCGGATCGCTAGCGGGAGGATTGAATGAGCAGTTCTTC.

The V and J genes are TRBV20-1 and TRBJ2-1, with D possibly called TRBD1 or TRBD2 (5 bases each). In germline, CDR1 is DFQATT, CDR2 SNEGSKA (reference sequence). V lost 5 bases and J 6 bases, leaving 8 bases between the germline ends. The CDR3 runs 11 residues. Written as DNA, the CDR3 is TGCAGTGCTCTTGGGGGCAATGAGCAGTTCTTC. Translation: CSALGGNEQFF.